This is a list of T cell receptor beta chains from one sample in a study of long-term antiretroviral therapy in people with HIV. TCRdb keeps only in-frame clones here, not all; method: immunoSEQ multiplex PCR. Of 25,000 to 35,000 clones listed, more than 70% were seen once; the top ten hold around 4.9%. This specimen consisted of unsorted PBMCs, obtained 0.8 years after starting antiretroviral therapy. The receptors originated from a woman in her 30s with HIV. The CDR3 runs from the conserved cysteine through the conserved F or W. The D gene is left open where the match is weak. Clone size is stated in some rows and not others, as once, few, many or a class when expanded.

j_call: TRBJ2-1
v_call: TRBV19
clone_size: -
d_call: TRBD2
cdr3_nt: TGTGCCACCGGTCACTGTCATGGCAGCCCGGGACTAGCGGGAGATGAGCAGTTCTTC
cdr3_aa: CATGHCHGSPGLAGDEQFF

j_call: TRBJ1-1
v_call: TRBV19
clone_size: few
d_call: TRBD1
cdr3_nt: TGTGCCAGTAAACAGGGGGCTACCCTCCCCACTGAAGCTTTCTTT
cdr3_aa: CASKQGATLPTEAFF

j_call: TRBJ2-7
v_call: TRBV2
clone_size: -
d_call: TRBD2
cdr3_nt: TGTGCCAGCAGTGAACAGCGGGGTCTCTACGAGCAGTACTTC
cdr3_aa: CASSEQRGLYEQYF

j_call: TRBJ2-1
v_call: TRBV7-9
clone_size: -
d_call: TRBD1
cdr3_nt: TGTGCCAGCAGCTTAATGACAGGGGATCAGCAGTTCTTC
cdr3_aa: CASSLMTGDQQFF

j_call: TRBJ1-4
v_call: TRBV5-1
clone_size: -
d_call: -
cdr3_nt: TGCGCCAGCAGCTTGATGGGGAGGGAACTGTTTTTT
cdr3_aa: CASSLMGRELFF

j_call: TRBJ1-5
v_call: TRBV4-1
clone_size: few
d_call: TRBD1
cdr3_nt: TGCGCCAGCAGCCAAGATGGGAGGACAGGGCGGAACAATCAGCCCCAGCATTTT
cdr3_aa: CASSQDGRTGRNNQPQHF

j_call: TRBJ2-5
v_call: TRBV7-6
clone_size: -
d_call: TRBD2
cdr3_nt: TGTGCCAGCAGCAACCAGCGGGGGTCCCAAGAGACCCAGTACTTC
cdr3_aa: CASSNQRGSQETQYF

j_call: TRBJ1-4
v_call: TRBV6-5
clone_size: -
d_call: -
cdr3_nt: TGTGCCAGCAGTTACGGGGGGTCTAATGAAAAACTGTTTTTT
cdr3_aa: CASSYGGSNEKLFF

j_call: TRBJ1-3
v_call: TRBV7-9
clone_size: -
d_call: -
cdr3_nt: TGTGCCAGCAGCTTTCGTTCCGAGACCTCTGGAAACACCATATATTTT
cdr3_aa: CASSFRSETSGNTIYF

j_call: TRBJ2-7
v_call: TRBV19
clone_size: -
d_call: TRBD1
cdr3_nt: TGTGCCAGTAGGACAGGGGTCGAGCAGTACTTC
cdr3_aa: CASRTGVEQYF

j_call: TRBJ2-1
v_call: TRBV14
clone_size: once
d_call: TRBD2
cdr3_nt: TGTGCCAGCAGCGGTAGCGGGGGGGCCGTTGAGCAGTTCTTC
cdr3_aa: CASSGSGGAVEQFF

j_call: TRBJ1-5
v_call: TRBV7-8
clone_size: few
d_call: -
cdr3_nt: TGTGCCAGCAGCTTACGAGAAAGCAGCAATCAGCCCCAGCATTTT
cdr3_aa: CASSLRESSNQPQHF

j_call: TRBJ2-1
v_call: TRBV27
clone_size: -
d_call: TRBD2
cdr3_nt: TGTGCCAGCAGTTTATCGATCAGCGGGGTTTACAATGAGCAGTTCTTC
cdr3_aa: CASSLSISGVYNEQFF

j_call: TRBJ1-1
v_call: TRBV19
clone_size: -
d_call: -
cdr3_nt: TGTGCCAGTAGTATAGGAAGGGGCGCTGAAGCTTTCTTT
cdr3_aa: CASSIGRGAEAFF

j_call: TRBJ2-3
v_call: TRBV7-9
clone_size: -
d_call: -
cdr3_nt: TGTGCCAGCCACCCATCCGGCCCAGATACGCAGTATTTT
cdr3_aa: CASHPSGPDTQYF

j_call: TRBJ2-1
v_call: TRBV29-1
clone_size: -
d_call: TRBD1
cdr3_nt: TGCAGCGCCCTGGGGACAGACTACAATGAGCAGTTCTTC
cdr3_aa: CSALGTDYNEQFF

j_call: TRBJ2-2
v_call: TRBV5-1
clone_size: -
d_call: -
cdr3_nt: TGCGCCAGCAGCTCTGGGGACTTGGGGGAGCTGTTTTTT
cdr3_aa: CASSSGDLGELFF

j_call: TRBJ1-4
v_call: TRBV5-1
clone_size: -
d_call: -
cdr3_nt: TGCGCCAGCCAGGACGGCTATAATGAAAAACTGTTTTTT
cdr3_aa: CASQDGYNEKLFF

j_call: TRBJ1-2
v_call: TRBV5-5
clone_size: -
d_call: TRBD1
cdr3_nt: TGTGCCAGCAGCTTGCAGACAGGGGGCCCGTATAAGGGCTACACCTTC
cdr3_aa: CASSLQTGGPYKGYTF

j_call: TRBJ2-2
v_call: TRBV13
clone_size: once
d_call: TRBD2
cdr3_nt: TGTGCCAGCAGCTCCCGGGGGGGAAACACCGGGGAGCTGTTTTTT
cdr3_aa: CASSSRGGNTGELFF

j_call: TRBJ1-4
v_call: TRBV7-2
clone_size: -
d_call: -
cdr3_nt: TGTGCCAGCAGCTCCCGGAGTGGGGAAAAACTGTTTTTT
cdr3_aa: CASSSRSGEKLFF

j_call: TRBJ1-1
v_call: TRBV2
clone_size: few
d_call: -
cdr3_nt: TGTGCCAGCAGTGAAGAGGGGGTACCGATCACTGAAGCTTTCTTT
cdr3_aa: CASSEEGVPITEAFF

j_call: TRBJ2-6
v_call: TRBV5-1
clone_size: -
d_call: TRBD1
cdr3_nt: TGCGCCAGCAGCTTAAACAGGGGGCTCAGCTCTGGGGCCAACGTCCTGACTTTC
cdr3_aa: CASSLNRGLSSGANVLTF

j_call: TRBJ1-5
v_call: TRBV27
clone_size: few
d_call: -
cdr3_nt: TGTGCCAGCAGCCCCCTGGGGGACCCTAATCAGCCCCAGCATTTT
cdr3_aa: CASSPLGDPNQPQHF

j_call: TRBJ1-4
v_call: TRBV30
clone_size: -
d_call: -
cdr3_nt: TGTGCCTGGATGGGGTCGGGACGGAATGAAAAACTGTTTTTT
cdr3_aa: CAWMGSGRNEKLFF

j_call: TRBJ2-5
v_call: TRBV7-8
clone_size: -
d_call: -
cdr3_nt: TGTGCCAGCAGCTTGCCAGGGAGCGAGACCCAGTACTTC
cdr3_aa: CASSLPGSETQYF

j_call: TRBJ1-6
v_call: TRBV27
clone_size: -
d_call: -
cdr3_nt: TGTGCCAGCAGTTCGACGACAGAAAATAATTCACCCCTCCACTTT
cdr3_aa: CASSSTTENNSPLHF

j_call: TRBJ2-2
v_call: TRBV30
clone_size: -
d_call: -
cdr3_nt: TGTGCCTGGAGTGGGTCCAGGCCTACTCTCGCCGGGGAGCTGTTTTTT
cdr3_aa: CAWSGSRPTLAGELFF

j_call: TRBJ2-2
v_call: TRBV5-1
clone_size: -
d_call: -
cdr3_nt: TGCGCCAGCAGCTTGGAGGGGGGCACCGGGGAGCTGTTTTTT
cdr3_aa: CASSLEGGTGELFF

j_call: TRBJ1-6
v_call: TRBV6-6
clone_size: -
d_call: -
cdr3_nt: TGTGCCAGCAGTTACAGCTCCTATAATTCACCCCTCCACTTT
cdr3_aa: CASSYSSYNSPLHF

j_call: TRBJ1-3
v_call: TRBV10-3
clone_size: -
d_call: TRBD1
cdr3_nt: TGTGCCATCAGCGCCTCCGAGGGGGCTGATGGAAACACCATATATTTT
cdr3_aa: CAISASEGADGNTIYF

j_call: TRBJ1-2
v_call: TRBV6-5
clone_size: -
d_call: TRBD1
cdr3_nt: TGTGCCAGCAGTTACTCCCCAGGGGGAGATGGCTACACCTTC
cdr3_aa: CASSYSPGGDGYTF

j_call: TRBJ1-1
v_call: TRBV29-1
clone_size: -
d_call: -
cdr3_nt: TGCAGCGTTGAAAAGGGACTTTTGGAAGCTTTCTTT
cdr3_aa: CSVEKGLLEAFF

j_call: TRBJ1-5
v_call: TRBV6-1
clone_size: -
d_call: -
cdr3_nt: TGTGCCAGCAGTGAAGCATTGCGGCTGCAGAATCAGCCCCAGCATTTT
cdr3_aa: CASSEALRLQNQPQHF

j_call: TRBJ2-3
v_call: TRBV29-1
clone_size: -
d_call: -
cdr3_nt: TGCAGCGTATTCGAGGGGCTCGCAGATACGCAGTATTTT
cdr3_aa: CSVFEGLADTQYF

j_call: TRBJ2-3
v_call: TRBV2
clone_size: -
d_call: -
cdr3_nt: TGTGCCAGCAGTGACGCCAGGGAGGCGCAGTATTTT
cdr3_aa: CASSDAREAQYF

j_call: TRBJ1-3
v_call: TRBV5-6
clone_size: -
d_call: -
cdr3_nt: TGTGCCAGCAGAAAAAAGCAGGGGCTTTTCTTTGGAAACACCATATATTTT
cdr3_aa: CASRKKQGLFFGNTIYF

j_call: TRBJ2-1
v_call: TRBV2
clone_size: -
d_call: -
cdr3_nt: TGTGCCAGCAGTGGCAGGCCAGGGGTGTCCTACAATGAGCAGTTCTTC
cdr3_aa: CASSGRPGVSYNEQFF

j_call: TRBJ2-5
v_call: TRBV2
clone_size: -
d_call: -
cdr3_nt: TGTGCCAGCAGTGATTTTAGAACGGAGGAGACCCAGTACTTC
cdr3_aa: CASSDFRTEETQYF

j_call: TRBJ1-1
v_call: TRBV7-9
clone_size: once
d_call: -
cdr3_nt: TGTGCCAGCAGCTTGACAGTTGGGAACACTGAAGCTTTCTTT
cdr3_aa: CASSLTVGNTEAFF

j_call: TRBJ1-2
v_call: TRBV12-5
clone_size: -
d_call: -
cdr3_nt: TGTGCTAGTGGTTCCCGGACGGCGTATGGCTACACCTTC
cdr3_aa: CASGSRTAYGYTF

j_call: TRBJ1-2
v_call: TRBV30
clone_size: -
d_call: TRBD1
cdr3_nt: TGTGCCTGGAGTCCACGGGACAGGGAGGGAGGGTATGGCTACACCTTC
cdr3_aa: CAWSPRDREGGYGYTF

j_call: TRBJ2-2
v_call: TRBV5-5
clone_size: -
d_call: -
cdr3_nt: TGTGCCAGCAGCTTGAATCCAGGGAACACCGGGGAGCTGTTTTTT
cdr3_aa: CASSLNPGNTGELFF

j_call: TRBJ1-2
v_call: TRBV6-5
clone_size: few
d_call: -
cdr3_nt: TGTGCCAGCAGTTACCGGGAGGGTGGCTACACCTTC
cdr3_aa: CASSYREGGYTF

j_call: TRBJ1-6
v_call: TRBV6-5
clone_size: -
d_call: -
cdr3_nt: TGTGCCAGCAGTTGGGACCCCAAGCGTTCACCCCTCCACTTT
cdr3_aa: CASSWDPKRSPLHF

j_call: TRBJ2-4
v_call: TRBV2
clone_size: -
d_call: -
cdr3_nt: TGTGCCAGCAGTTACCGAGAAAACATTCAGTACTTC
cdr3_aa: CASSYRENIQYF

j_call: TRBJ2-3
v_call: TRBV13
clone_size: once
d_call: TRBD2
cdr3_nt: TGTGCCAGCACCAACAGCTTAGGATCTCCTAGCGGGGTAGGAGATACGCAGTATTTT
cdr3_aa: CASTNSLGSPSGVGDTQYF

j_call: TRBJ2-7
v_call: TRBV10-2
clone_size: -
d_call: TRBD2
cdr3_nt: TGCGCCAGCAGCCAGCTAGCGGCCAACTACGAGCAGTACTTC
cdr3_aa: CASSQLAANYEQYF

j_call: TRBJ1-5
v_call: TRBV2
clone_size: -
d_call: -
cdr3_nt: TGTGCCAGCAGTGGGGCAAATAGCAATCAGCCCCAGCATTTT
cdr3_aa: CASSGANSNQPQHF

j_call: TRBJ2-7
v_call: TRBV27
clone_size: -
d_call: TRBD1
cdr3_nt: TGTGCCAGCCGAGGGACAGGGGGACTCTACGAGCAGTACTTC
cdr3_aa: CASRGTGGLYEQYF

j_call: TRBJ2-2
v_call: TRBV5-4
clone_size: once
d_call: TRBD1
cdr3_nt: TGTGCCAGCAGACAGGGGCAGAACACCGGGGAGCTGTTTTTT
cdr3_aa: CASRQGQNTGELFF

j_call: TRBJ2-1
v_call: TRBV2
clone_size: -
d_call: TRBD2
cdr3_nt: TGTGCCAGCAGTGAACAGACTAGCGGGGTGTACAATGAGCAGTTCTTC
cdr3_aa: CASSEQTSGVYNEQFF

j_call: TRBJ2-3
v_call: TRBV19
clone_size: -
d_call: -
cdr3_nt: TGTGCCAGTAGTATAGATAAGGGCGGGCGCACAGATACGCAGTATTTT
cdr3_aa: CASSIDKGGRTDTQYF

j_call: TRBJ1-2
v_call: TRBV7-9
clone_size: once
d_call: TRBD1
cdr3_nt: TGTGCCAGCAGCCAGGGACAGCCCGATAACTACACCTTC
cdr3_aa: CASSQGQPDNYTF